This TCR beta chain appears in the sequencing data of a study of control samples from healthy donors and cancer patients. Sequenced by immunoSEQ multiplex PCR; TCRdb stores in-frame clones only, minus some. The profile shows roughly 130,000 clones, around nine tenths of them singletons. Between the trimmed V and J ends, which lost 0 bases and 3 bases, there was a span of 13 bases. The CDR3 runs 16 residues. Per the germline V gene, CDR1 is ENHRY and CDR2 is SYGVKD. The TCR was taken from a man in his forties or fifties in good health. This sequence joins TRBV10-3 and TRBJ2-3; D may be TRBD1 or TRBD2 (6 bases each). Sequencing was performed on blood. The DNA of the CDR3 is TGTGCCATCAGTGAGTCGGGGGGACACGGGACAGATACGCAGTATTTT. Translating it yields CAISESGGHGTDTQYF.